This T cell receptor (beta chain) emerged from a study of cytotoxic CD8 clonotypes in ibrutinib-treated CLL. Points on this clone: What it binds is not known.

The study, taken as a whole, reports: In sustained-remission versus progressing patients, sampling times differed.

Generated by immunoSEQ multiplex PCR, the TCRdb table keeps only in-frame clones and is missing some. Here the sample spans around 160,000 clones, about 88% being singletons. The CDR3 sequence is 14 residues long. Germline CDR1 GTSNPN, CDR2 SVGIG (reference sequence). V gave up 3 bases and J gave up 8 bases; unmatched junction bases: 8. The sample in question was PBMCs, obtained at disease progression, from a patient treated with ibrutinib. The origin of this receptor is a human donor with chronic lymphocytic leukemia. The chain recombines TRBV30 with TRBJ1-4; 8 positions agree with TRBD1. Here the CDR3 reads CAWSRQGRREKLFF. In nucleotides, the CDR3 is TGTGCCTGGAGCCGACAGGGGCGGCGGGAAAAACTGTTTTTT. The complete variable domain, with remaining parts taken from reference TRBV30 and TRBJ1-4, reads SQTIHQWPATLVQPVGSPLSLECTVEGTSNPNLYWYRQAAGRGLQLLFYSVGIGQISSEVPQNLSASRPQDRQFILSSKKLLLSDSGFYLCAWSRQGRREKLFFGSGTQLSVL.